This TCR beta chain was recovered during a study of T cells in Graves' hyperthyroidism and ophthalmopathy. Study summary: Any treatment followed the collection of peripheral blood at initial diagnosis.

This CDR3 contains 13 residues. Per germline, CDR1 MRHNA and CDR2 SNTAGT. J lost 5 bases, V lost 6 bases, and 6 bases had no gene match. Orbital computed tomography and thyroid ultrasound, together with serum TRAb and thyroxine and clinical symptoms, were used for diagnoses. PBMCs were collected from a roughly 10 ml volume of fresh peripheral blood. Researchers amplified the TCR beta CDR3 regions from RNA transcripts. The HTBI primer set served for first-round RT-PCR of the TCR CDR3. TCRdb processed the multiplex PCR reads anew with MiXCR; each CDR3 protein has one entry. The table records around 380,000 distinct CDR3 sequences, 13% of them present only once. This clonotype has more than one count but fewer than ten.

The source is a man under 40 with Graves' hyperthyroidism that later progressed to Graves' ophthalmopathy. V and J are TRBV6-4 and TRBJ1-1; 7 bases map to TRBD1. Sequencing input: blood. The CDR3 is CASSQGVWTEAFF. In DNA, the CDR3 is TGTGCCAGCAGCCAGGGGGTGTGGACTGAAGCTTTCTTT.